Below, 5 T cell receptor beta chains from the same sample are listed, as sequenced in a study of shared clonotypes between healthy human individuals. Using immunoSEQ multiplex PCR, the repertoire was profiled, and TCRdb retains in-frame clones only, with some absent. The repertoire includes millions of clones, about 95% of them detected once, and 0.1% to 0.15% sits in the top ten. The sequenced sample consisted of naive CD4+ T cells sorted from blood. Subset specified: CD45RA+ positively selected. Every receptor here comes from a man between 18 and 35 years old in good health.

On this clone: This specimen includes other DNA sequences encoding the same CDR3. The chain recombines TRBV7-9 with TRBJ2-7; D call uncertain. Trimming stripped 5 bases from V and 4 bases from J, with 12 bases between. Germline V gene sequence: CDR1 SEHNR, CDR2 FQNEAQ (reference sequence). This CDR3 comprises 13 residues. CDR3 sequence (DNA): TGTGCCAGCAGCCTAGGCAGTCTTTACGAGCAGTACTTC. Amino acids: CASSLGSLYEQYF.

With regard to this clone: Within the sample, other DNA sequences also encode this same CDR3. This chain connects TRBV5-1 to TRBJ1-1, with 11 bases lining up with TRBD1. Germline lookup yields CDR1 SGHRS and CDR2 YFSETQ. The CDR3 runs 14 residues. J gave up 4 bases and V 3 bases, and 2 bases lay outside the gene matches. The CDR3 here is CASSSGQGATEAFF. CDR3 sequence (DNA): TGCGCCAGCAGCTCCGGACAGGGGGCCACTGAAGCTTTCTTT.

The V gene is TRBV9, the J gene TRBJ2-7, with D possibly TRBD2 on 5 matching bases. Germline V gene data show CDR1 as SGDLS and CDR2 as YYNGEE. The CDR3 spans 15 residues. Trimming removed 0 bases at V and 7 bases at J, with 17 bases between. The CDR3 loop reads CASSVGLRRDQEQYF. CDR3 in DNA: TGTGCCAGCAGCGTAGGCCTCCGACGGGATCAGGAGCAGTACTTC. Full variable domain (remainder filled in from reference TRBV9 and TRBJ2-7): DSGVTQTPKHLITATGQRVTLRCSPRSGDLSVYWYQQSLDQGLQFLIQYYNGEERAKGNILERFSAQQFPDLHSELNLSSLELGDSALYFCASSVGLRRDQEQYFGPGTRLTVT.

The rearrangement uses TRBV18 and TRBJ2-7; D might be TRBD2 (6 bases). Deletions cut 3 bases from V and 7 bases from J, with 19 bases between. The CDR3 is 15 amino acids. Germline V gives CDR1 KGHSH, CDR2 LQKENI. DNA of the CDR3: TGTGCCAGCTCACCTCGTCGGGACTCACGGGGGGAGCAGTACTTC. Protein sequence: CASSPRRDSRGEQYF.

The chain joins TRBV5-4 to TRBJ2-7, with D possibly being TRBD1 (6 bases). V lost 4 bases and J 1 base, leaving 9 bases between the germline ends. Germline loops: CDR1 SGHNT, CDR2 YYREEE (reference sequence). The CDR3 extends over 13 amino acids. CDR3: CASSPRGSYEQYF. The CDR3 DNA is TGTGCCAGCAGCCCCAGGGGATCCTACGAGCAGTACTTC.